Below, 28 T cell receptor beta chains from the same sample are listed, as sequenced in a study of blood T cell repertoires in COVID-19. The table came from immunoSEQ multiplex PCR; TCRdb's copy has only in-frame clones and leaves some out. The table has approximately 21,000 clones, less than 85% seen once. Material for sequencing was peripheral blood. These receptors were obtained from a man aged 80 or over with acute or convalescent COVID-19.

The rearrangement joins TRBV20-1 to TRBJ1-2; D may be TRBD1 (5 bases). The CDR3 length is 12 residues. Germline-derived CDR1 and CDR2 are DFQATT and SNEGSKA (reference sequence). Trimming took off 3 bases at V and 8 bases at J, with 13 bases between the two ends. Here the CDR3 reads CSASSRARGYTF. The CDR3 DNA is TGCAGTGCTAGTTCCAGGGCACGGGGCTACACCTTC.

The J gene is TRBJ1-4, the V gene TRBV25-1; TRBD1 is a possible D gene (5 bases). The CDR3 runs to 14 residues. Germline values: CDR1 MGHDK, CDR2 SYGVNS. With 2 bases removed from V and 8 bases from J, the gap between germline ends came to 12 bases. DNA for the CDR3: TGTGCCAGCAGTGAAGTTGGGGCAAAGGAAAAACTGTTTTTT. This sequence encodes CASSEVGAKEKLFF.

This clone has a single count. In DNA, the CDR3 is TGCAGCGCAATTGGACAGGGAGATGGCTACACCTTC. It specifies CSAIGQGDGYTF. The chain joins TRBV29-1 to TRBJ1-2; 8 bases agree with TRBD1. CDR3 length: 12 amino acids. J lost 6 bases, V lost 7 bases, and 7 bases had no gene match. CDR1 and CDR2 (germline): SQVTM, ANQGSEA.

This clone has just one count. The rearrangement links TRBV28 to TRBJ1-2; tentative D call: TRBD1 (6 bases). This CDR3 has 15 residues. CDR1 MDHEN and CDR2 SYDVKM come from the germline V gene. Trimming removed 6 bases from V and 1 base from J, with 15 bases in between. Written as DNA, the CDR3 is TGTGCCAGCAGCCAAACAGGGCTCGGTAACTATGGCTACACCTTC. Protein: CASSQTGLGNYGYTF.

CDR3 sequence reads: CASSGDRAPSGTSYEQYV. The CDR3, as DNA: TGTGCCAGCTCAGGGGACAGGGCCCCTAGCGGGACCTCTTACGAGCAGTACGTC. The chain carries TRBV18 and TRBJ2-7; perhaps D is TRBD1 or TRBD2 (9 bases each). Trimming shortened V by 5 bases and J by 4 bases, and 27 bases separated the two germline ends. The CDR3 covers 18 residues. Germline CDR1 KGHSH, CDR2 LQKENI.

This chain uses TRBV6-6 with TRBJ1-5; TRBD1 agrees at 9 bases. Germline trimming cut 3 bases from V and 6 bases from J; bases unmatched to any gene: 6. This CDR3 is built from 15 residues. Germline CDR1 is MNHNY and CDR2 is SVGAGI (reference sequence). CDR3 DNA sequence: TGTGCCAGCAGTTATCGGGACAGGGCGGGTCAGCCCCAGCATTTT. Amino acid sequence: CASSYRDRAGQPQHF.

The chain carries TRBV18 and TRBJ1-1; D ambiguous. The CDR3 is made up of 14 amino acids. Trimming pared 6 bases from V and 1 base from J, leaving 12 bases between. Germline CDR1 reads KGHSH; CDR2 reads LQKENI. In nucleotides, the CDR3 is TGTGCCAGCTCTAAGACGGGTGGGAACACTGAAGCTTTCTTT. It translates to CASSKTGGNTEAFF.

This clone was seen more than once but under ten times. The chain is built from TRBV19 and TRBJ1-1, with 7 bases lining up with TRBD1. This CDR3 is 15 amino acids long. Trimming at V came to 9 bases and at J to 5 bases, leaving 15 bases not matched to a gene. Per germline, CDR1 LNHDA and CDR2 SQIVND (reference sequence). Here the CDR3 reads CASKTPGQRRTEAFF. For the CDR3, the DNA is TGTGCCAGCAAGACCCCGGGACAGCGCAGGACTGAAGCTTTCTTT.

The genes are TRBV30 and TRBJ2-3; 10 bases map to TRBD2. Germline lookup yields CDR1 GTSNPN and CDR2 SVGIG (reference sequence). The J segment lost 3 bases and the V segment lost 5 bases, leaving 8 bases of the junction unmatched. The CDR3 contains 15 residues. This CDR3 is CAWGSSGSGTDTQYF. The CDR3 nucleotides read TGTGCCTGGGGGTCTAGCGGGAGTGGGACAGATACGCAGTATTTT.

This clone was observed a single time. The V and J genes are TRBV29-1 and TRBJ1-2; D is undetermined. The CDR3 extends over 15 amino acids. The V end was cut by 0 bases, the J end by 0 bases, with 11 bases between. The germline V gene has CDR1 SQVTM and CDR2 ANQGSEA. CDR3 DNA: TGCAGCGTTGAAGATGCCGGCACAGCTAACTATGGCTACACCTTC. It codes for CSVEDAGTANYGYTF.

This clone showed up just once. The chain couples TRBV6-6 to TRBJ1-6, with 8 bases aligning to TRBD1. V was clipped by 6 bases and J by 8 bases; unmatched bases: 6. The CDR3 length is 14 residues. Per germline, CDR1 MNHNY and CDR2 SVGAGI (reference sequence). The CDR3 loop reads CASSLGQVDSPLHF. In nucleotides, the CDR3 is TGTGCCAGCAGCTTGGGACAGGTAGATTCACCCCTCCACTTT.

This sequence joins TRBV2 and TRBJ2-3, with D unresolved. The CDR3 is 14 residues long. Deletions cut 6 bases from V and 3 bases from J, with 13 bases between. Germline-derived CDR1 and CDR2 are SNHLY and FYNNEI. CDR3 in DNA: TGTGCCAGCAGATCCACGCTTAGTACAGATACGCAGTATTTT. Translating gives CASRSTLSTDTQYF.

The V and J genes are TRBV4-3 and TRBJ2-3; tentatively, D is TRBD2 (6 bases). V lost 2 bases and J lost 6, with 12 bases in between. Germline V gives CDR1 LGHNA, CDR2 YSLEER. The CDR3 has 14 residues. CDR3 sequence reads: CASSQRRAQDTQYF. The CDR3 DNA sequence: TGCGCCAGCAGCCAAAGGAGGGCCCAGGATACGCAGTATTTT.

This rearrangement joins TRBV12-3 or TRBV12-4 to TRBJ1-1; D is unclear. V lost 8 bases and J lost 5, with 15 bases in between. This CDR3 region has 13 residues. The CDR3 reads CASQRQVDTEAFF. Written as DNA, the CDR3 is TGTGCCAGCCAACGGCAGGTAGATACTGAAGCTTTCTTT.

The V gene is TRBV5-1, the J gene TRBJ2-1; possible D gene TRBD1, 6 bases. The CDR3 has 14 amino acids. Germline assignment: CDR1 SGHRS and CDR2 YFSETQ. V was clipped by 5 bases and J by 2 bases, with 11 bases between them. The CDR3 sequence: CASREGETYNEQFF. CDR3 nucleotide sequence: TGCGCCAGCAGAGAGGGGGAAACCTACAATGAGCAGTTCTTC.

This chain joins TRBV19 and TRBJ1-5; TRBD1 aligns across 8 bases. Per germline, CDR1 LNHDA and CDR2 SQIVND (reference sequence). This CDR3 contains 16 residues. Trimming at V came to 5 bases and at J to 1 base, leaving 7 bases not matched to a gene. In DNA form, the CDR3 reads TGTGCCAGTAGTCTCAAGACAGGGGAAAGCAATCAGCCCCAGCATTTT. This encodes CASSLKTGESNQPQHF.

V gene TRBV25-1 combines with J gene TRBJ1-6, with D uncertain. Trimming took off 3 bases at V and 7 bases at J, with 13 bases between the two ends. CDR3 length: 15 amino acids. The germline CDR1 and CDR2 sequences are MGHDK and SYGVNS. CDR3 sequence reads: CASSDKTGKNSPLHF. CDR3 nucleotides: TGTGCCAGCAGTGACAAGACGGGGAAAAATTCACCCCTCCACTTT.

The chain recombines TRBV6-5 with TRBJ2-1; 9 nucleotides line up with TRBD1. Per germline, CDR1 MNHEY and CDR2 SVGAGI. The CDR3 is 15 amino acids. With 6 bases clipped from V and 4 bases from J, the junction kept 7 bases outside the gene matches. The CDR3 protein is CASSARTGVYNEQFF. CDR3 DNA sequence: TGTGCCAGCAGCGCCCGGACAGGGGTTTACAATGAGCAGTTCTTC.

V and J are TRBV6-6 and TRBJ2-7, with 10 bases matching TRBD1. Trimming took 0 bases from V and 5 from J; bases not matched to a gene: 1. Germline V gives CDR1 MNHNY, CDR2 SVGAGI (reference sequence). The CDR3 sequence is 14 residues long. In DNA form, the CDR3 reads TGTGCCAGCAGTTACTCGGGACAGGGGAACGAGCAGTACTTC. Translated, it gives CASSYSGQGNEQYF.

The chain's CDR3 is CASRRKGGTNTGELFF. In nucleotides, the CDR3 is TGTGCCAGCAGACGTAAGGGGGGGACGAACACCGGGGAGCTGTTTTTT. The chain joins TRBV7-9 to TRBJ2-2, with D possibly matching TRBD2 (7 bases). Trimming left V 6 bases short and J 0 bases short, with 14 bases between. In germline, CDR1 is SEHNR, CDR2 FQNEAQ (reference sequence). The CDR3 consists of 16 residues.

The chain employs TRBV25-1 and TRBJ2-3; TRBD2 aligns across 7 bases. This CDR3 region has 17 residues. Looked up from germline, CDR1 is MGHDK and CDR2 is SYGVNS. V was pared by 2 bases and J by 3 bases, with 11 bases of the junction left unmatched. The CDR3 loop reads CASSEGPASGMTDTQYF. In nucleotides, the CDR3 is TGTGCCAGCAGTGAAGGTCCGGCTAGCGGAATGACAGATACGCAGTATTTT.

This rearrangement joins TRBV7-3 to TRBJ2-7, with TRBD1 as a possible D gene (6 bases). Germline lookup yields CDR1 SGHTA and CDR2 FQGTGA. Trimming removed 5 bases at V and 5 bases at J, with 19 bases between. The CDR3 has 15 residues. CDR3 DNA sequence: TGTGCCAGCAGCCCCCAACAGGGTATAGGTAACGAGCAGTACTTC. It encodes CASSPQQGIGNEQYF.

The genes are TRBV7-3 and TRBJ2-5; tentatively, D is TRBD2 (6 bases). CDR1 is SGHTA and CDR2 is FQGTGA in the germline V gene. This CDR3 contains 15 residues. Trimming cost V 0 bases and J 4 bases, with 12 bases left between them. CDR3 protein: CASSLTSGVGETQYF. The CDR3 nucleotides are TGTGCCAGCAGCTTAACCTCGGGAGTAGGAGAGACCCAGTACTTC.

This rearrangement joins TRBV19 to TRBJ1-1; D unresolved. The CDR3 is 16 residues long. The V and J ends lost 2 bases and 1 base respectively, with 14 bases between them. Per germline, CDR1 LNHDA and CDR2 SQIVND (reference sequence). The CDR3 sequence is CASSITPRVANTEAFF. In nucleotides, the CDR3 is TGTGCCAGTAGTATAACCCCTCGGGTCGCGAACACTGAAGCTTTCTTT.

This chain uses TRBV7-2 with TRBJ2-1, with D hard to call. The CDR3 extends over 13 amino acids. Trimming pared 2 bases from V and 4 bases from J, leaving 6 bases between. Germline V lookup: CDR1 SGHTA, CDR2 FQGNSA. The CDR3 sequence is CASSLQNYNEQFF. The CDR3 region has the DNA TGTGCCAGCAGCTTACAAAATTACAATGAGCAGTTCTTC. Together with reference TRBV7-2 and TRBJ2-1, the CDR3 gives the full variable domain: GAGVSQSPSNKVTEKGKDVELRCDPISGHTALYWYRQSLGQGLEFLIYFQGNSAPDKSGLPSDRFSAERTGGSVSTLTIQRTQQEDSAVYLCASSLQNYNEQFFGPGTRLTVL.

This sequence joins TRBV18 and TRBJ1-5; the match to TRBD1 covers 8 bases. The germline CDR1 and CDR2 sequences are KGHSH and LQKENI. J was trimmed by 0 bases and V by 1 base; bases with no gene match: 5. The CDR3 covers 17 residues. This CDR3 is CASSPLPGGNSNQPQHF. CDR3 bases: TGTGCCAGCTCACCACTCCCAGGGGGCAATAGCAATCAGCCCCAGCATTTT.

The chain employs TRBV7-2 and TRBJ2-1; 9 bases align to TRBD1. Per germline, CDR1 SGHTA and CDR2 FQGNSA. The CDR3 is 17 residues long. Germline trimming cut 6 bases from V and 4 bases from J; bases unmatched to any gene: 13. In DNA form, the CDR3 reads TGTGCCAGCAGTTCTAAAGCTGGGACAGGGCGTTACAATGAGCAGTTCTTC. It translates to CASSSKAGTGRYNEQFF.

The CDR3 DNA follows: TGCAGCGTTGTGGGGGGGACTAGCGGGATCTACGAGCAGTACTTC. This sequence encodes CSVVGGTSGIYEQYF. The V and J genes are TRBV29-1 and TRBJ2-7, with 13 nucleotides matching TRBD2. V lost 4 bases and J lost 3; bases outside the gene matches: 6. This CDR3 contains 15 residues. Germline values: CDR1 SQVTM, CDR2 ANQGSEA.